The 20 T cell receptor beta chains below were found in one sample sequenced in a study of blood T cell repertoires in COVID-19. Repertoires were generated with immunoSEQ multiplex PCR, while TCRdb's copy carries only in-frame clones and drops some. Of more than 130,000 clones listed, 87% are singletons. Sequencing was performed on peripheral blood. The origin of the receptors is a woman in her thirties or forties with acute or convalescent COVID-19.

The chain is built from TRBV10-3 and TRBJ1-1; possible D gene TRBD1, 5 bases. The CDR3 has 14 residues. The V gene's germline CDR1 is ENHRY and CDR2 SYGVKD. The germline V and J ends were trimmed by 4 bases and 1 base, with 10 bases remaining between them. The chain's CDR3 is CAISGTFENTEAFF. In DNA, the CDR3 is TGTGCCATCAGTGGGACATTCGAGAACACTGAAGCTTTCTTT.

This chain connects TRBV27 to TRBJ2-2, with 9 positions matching TRBD2. Germline V gene data show CDR1 as MNHEY and CDR2 as SMNVEV (reference sequence). Losses at the gene ends were 7 bases for V and 0 bases for J; bases not matched to a gene: 6. The CDR3 has 16 amino acids. As DNA, the CDR3 is TGTGCCAGCAAAGGGACTAGCACCGCGAACACCGGGGAGCTGTTTTTT. Residues: CASKGTSTANTGELFF.

This chain connects TRBV7-2 to TRBJ1-5, with D possibly TRBD1 on 5 matching bases. The CDR3 has 13 amino acids. CDR1 is SGHTA and CDR2 is FQGNSA in the germline V gene. The V end was cut by 5 bases, the J end by 7 bases, with 12 bases between. This chain's CDR3 is CASSLRAGQPQHF. CDR3 in DNA: TGTGCCAGCAGCCTCCGGGCAGGGCAGCCCCAGCATTTT.

The CDR3 loop is CASSLILAERMNTEAFF. The CDR3 nucleotides are TGTGCCAGCAGCTTAATACTGGCAGAGCGTATGAACACTGAAGCTTTCTTT. This chain uses TRBV7-9 with TRBJ1-1, with D unresolved. The CDR3 has 17 residues. Trimming cost V 2 bases and J 0 bases, with 16 bases left between them. The germline CDR1 and CDR2 sequences are SEHNR and FQNEAQ (reference sequence).

The chain employs TRBV9 and TRBJ2-7, with D maybe TRBD2 (7 bases). Per the germline V gene, CDR1 is SGDLS and CDR2 is YYNGEE. The CDR3 spans 15 residues. Trimming took 0 bases from V and 3 from J, leaving 13 bases between them. CDR3 loop: CASSVGGGHGYEQYF. In nucleotides, the CDR3 is TGTGCCAGCAGCGTAGGGGGGGGCCATGGCTACGAGCAGTACTTC.

The V and J genes are TRBV7-3 and TRBJ2-3; TRBD2 matches 9 bases. Trimming took 4 bases from V and 5 from J; bases not matched to a gene: 10. This CDR3 is 16 amino acids long. Germline V gene sequence: CDR1 SGHTA, CDR2 FQGTGA. CDR3: CASSSGGGGGRDTQYF. The CDR3 bases are TGTGCCAGCAGCTCCGGTGGCGGGGGGGGCAGAGATACGCAGTATTTT.

The V gene is TRBV5-1, the J gene TRBJ1-2; weak D call: TRBD1 (6 bases). CDR1 is SGHRS and CDR2 is YFSETQ in the germline V gene. The CDR3 runs to 15 residues. V lost 4 bases and J 4 bases, leaving 17 bases between the germline ends. In DNA form, the CDR3 reads TGCGCCAGCAGCGGGCGGGGGGCGCATGGCTATGGCTACACCTTC. Translation: CASSGRGAHGYGYTF.

This clone was observed a single time. The rearrangement uses TRBV15 and TRBJ2-7, with a possible D match to TRBD2 (6 bases). Germline V gene data show CDR1 as LNHNV and CDR2 as YYDKDF (reference sequence). This CDR3 has 15 amino acids. V lost 6 bases and J 2 bases, leaving 17 bases between the germline ends. CDR3 region: CATSPAGLAPYEQYF. CDR3 DNA: TGTGCCACCAGTCCCGCGGGACTTGCCCCCTACGAGCAGTACTTC.

The gene calls are TRBV7-8 and TRBJ1-6, with D possibly TRBD1 on 6 matching bases. The V and J ends lost 4 bases and 8 bases respectively, with 12 bases between them. The CDR3 covers 14 residues. Germline values: CDR1 SGHVS, CDR2 FQNEAQ. This CDR3 is CASSSGRTDSPLHF. The CDR3 DNA follows: TGTGCCAGCAGCTCCGGAAGGACAGATTCACCCCTCCACTTT.

V and J are TRBV5-1 and TRBJ2-2; D gene ambiguous. CDR1 SGHRS and CDR2 YFSETQ come from the germline V gene. V shed 2 bases and J shed 4 bases, with 6 bases lying between them. This CDR3 is built from 13 residues. The CDR3 region has the DNA TGCGCCAGCAGCTTCGACATCACCGGGGAGCTGTTTTTT. This gives the protein CASSFDITGELFF.

The V gene is TRBV27, the J gene TRBJ1-5, with TRBD1 as a possible D gene (6 bases). This CDR3 has 14 residues. Per the germline V gene, CDR1 is MNHEY and CDR2 is SMNVEV (reference sequence). The V and J ends lost 6 bases and 2 bases respectively, with 11 bases between them. The CDR3 spells CASRVSGGNQPQHF. The CDR3 DNA is TGTGCCAGCAGGGTGTCAGGGGGCAATCAGCCCCAGCATTTT.

This sequence joins TRBV6-5 and TRBJ2-7; 7 bases agree with TRBD2. CDR3 length equals 12 residues. After removal of 8 bases from V and 2 bases from J, the junction contained 3 bases not matched to a gene. Per germline, CDR1 MNHEY and CDR2 SVGAGI. The CDR3, as DNA: TGTGCCAGCTCGGCGGGGGCCTACGAGCAGTACTTC. Protein: CASSAGAYEQYF.

J is TRBJ1-2 and V is TRBV28; 7 nucleotides agree with TRBD1. CDR1 is MDHEN, CDR2 SYDVKM, per germline. The junction had 3 bases not matched to a gene; V was cut back by 4 bases and J by 1 base. The CDR3 extends over 14 amino acids. The CDR3 protein is CASSSGGSNYGYTF. The CDR3 nucleotides read TGTGCCAGCAGTTCAGGGGGAAGTAACTATGGCTACACCTTC.

CDR3 nucleotides: TGCGCCAGCAGCTTGGTGGGACAGGGACCAGATGGCTACACCTTC. As protein: CASSLVGQGPDGYTF. V usage is TRBV5-1 and J usage is TRBJ1-2; 9 positions match TRBD1. Trimming cost V 0 bases and J 6 bases; bases outside gene matches: 6. Germline lookup yields CDR1 SGHRS and CDR2 YFSETQ. This CDR3 contains 15 residues.

The chain uses TRBV10-3 and TRBJ2-5; 8 bases fit TRBD2. V dropped 2 bases and J dropped 2; count of bases not matched to a gene: 4. Germline CDR1 ENHRY, CDR2 SYGVKD. This CDR3 is 15 amino acids long. CDR3 in amino acids: CAISEGLAKQETQYF. CDR3 bases: TGTGCCATCAGTGAGGGACTAGCAAAACAAGAGACCCAGTACTTC.

V and J are TRBV29-1 and TRBJ2-1; D gene ambiguous. Trimming left V 0 bases short and J 7 bases short, with 7 bases between. CDR1 and CDR2 (germline): SQVTM, ANQGSEA. This CDR3 comprises 12 residues. The CDR3 loop is CSVEDRVNEQFF. CDR3 bases: TGCAGCGTTGAAGATCGTGTAAATGAGCAGTTCTTC.

The chain joins TRBV24-1 to TRBJ1-2; tentative D call: TRBD1 (5 bases). CDR1 and CDR2 (germline): KGHDR, SFDVKD. Trimming shortened V by 6 bases and J by 6 bases, and 13 bases separated the two germline ends. The CDR3 sequence is 13 residues long. CDR3 residues: CATSSWTGDGYTF. The DNA for the CDR3 is TGTGCCACCAGTTCTTGGACGGGGGATGGCTACACCTTC.

The V call is TRBV7-2, the J call TRBJ2-7; D gene uncertain. Trimming stripped 1 base from V and 0 bases from J, with 4 bases between. The CDR3 extends over 13 amino acids. Germline lookup yields CDR1 SGHTA and CDR2 FQGNSA. This CDR3 is CASSLGLSYEQYF. Here the CDR3 DNA reads TGTGCCAGCAGCTTAGGACTCTCCTACGAGCAGTACTTC.

The sample holds one count of this clone. The chain is built from TRBV29-1 and TRBJ2-1; tentatively, D is TRBD1 (6 bases). The CDR3 sequence is 11 residues long. V was clipped by 5 bases and J by 9 bases, with 11 bases between them. Germline lookup yields CDR1 SQVTM and CDR2 ANQGSEA. CDR3 region: CSVTLRGEQFF. As DNA, the CDR3 is TGCAGCGTTACCCTCAGGGGTGAGCAGTTCTTC.

The genes are TRBV6-2 or TRBV6-3 and TRBJ2-1, with 8 positions matching TRBD2. Germline V gene sequence: CDR1 MNHEY, CDR2 SVGEGT. The CDR3 consists of 15 residues. V was pared by 4 bases and J by 4 bases, with 6 bases of the junction left unmatched. CDR3 DNA: TGTGCCAGCAGTTTCGGGGGGGATAAATACAATGAGCAGTTCTTC. This gives the protein CASSFGGDKYNEQFF.